The entry that follows covers one T cell receptor beta chain sequence. Only a few counts were recorded for this clonotype. Its antigen target is currently unknown. The record has no base qualities; no much larger clone is one base away. According to the study, the label for this sample's treatment or condition signals: in vitro stimulation with specific CMV peptide epitopes to enrich CMV-specific T cells. The record originates from a study of T cell repertoires in cytomegalovirus infection (dated by TCRdb to between 2018 and 2020). About the study as a whole: Alongside well-studied HLA-B-restricted epitopes, the peptide stimulations were aimed at recently identified HLA-C-restricted CMV epitopes, whose presentation resists viral immunomodulation. Because public TCR beta signatures pointed to carriage of CMV infection together with the matching HLA type, the HLA type of each donor mattered for the analysis. The paper as a whole reports these results and caveats: The ex vivo response was dominated by HLA-C-restricted CMV-specific TCR beta clonotypes, and the single most frequent clonotype in two of eight donors was supplied by these HLA-C-restricted clonotypes. In both this cohort and an independent roughly 350-donor cohort, the cumulative frequency of public TCR beta family members distinguished carriers of CMV infection plus the relevant HLA type.

The reads were generated on an Illumina HiSeq 1500. TCRdb ran its own pipeline on the public reads, namely fastp trimming at Q25 and MiXCR clone calling, and kept in-frame beta chains. All rows with the same CDR3 protein become a single entry with the most common DNA and genes. The sample table records about 100,000 distinct CDR3 sequences; about 29% of these occur just once. Of the sample, over 60% is held by the ten largest clones. V loses 3 bases at its end and J loses 5 bases; junction bases beyond the gene matches: 4. CDR1 and CDR2, per the germline V gene, are MDHEN and SYDVKM. From the cysteine through the phenylalanine, the CDR3 covers 14 amino acids. Just CDR3 DNA is preserved here, 42 bases in frame from base 1.

This TCR came from a human donor in good health (CMV status not recorded). Some clones in this sample may be carry-over from other donors' samples. The rearranged segments are TRBV28 and TRBJ1-1; TRBD1 agrees with 9 junctional bases. This specimen consisted of CD8+ T cells from cultured PBMCs, obtained from culture after CMV antigen stimulation. The DNA sequence follows: TGTGCCAGCAGTTTGGGGACAGGGCGAACTGAAGCTTTCTTT. Translated, it gives CASSLGTGRTEAFF.